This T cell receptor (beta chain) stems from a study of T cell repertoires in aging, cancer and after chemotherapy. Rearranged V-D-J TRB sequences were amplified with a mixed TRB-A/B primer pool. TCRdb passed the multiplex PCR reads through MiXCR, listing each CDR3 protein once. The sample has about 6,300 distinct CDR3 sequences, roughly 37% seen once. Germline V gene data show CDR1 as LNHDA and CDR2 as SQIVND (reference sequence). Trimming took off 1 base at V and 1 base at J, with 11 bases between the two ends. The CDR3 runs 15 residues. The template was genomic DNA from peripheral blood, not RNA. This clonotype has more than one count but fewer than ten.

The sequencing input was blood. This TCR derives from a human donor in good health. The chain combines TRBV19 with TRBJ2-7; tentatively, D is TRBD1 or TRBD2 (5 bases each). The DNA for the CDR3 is TGTGCCAGTAGTATAGCAGGGACCGTATCCTACGAGCAGTACTTC. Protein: CASSIAGTVSYEQYF.